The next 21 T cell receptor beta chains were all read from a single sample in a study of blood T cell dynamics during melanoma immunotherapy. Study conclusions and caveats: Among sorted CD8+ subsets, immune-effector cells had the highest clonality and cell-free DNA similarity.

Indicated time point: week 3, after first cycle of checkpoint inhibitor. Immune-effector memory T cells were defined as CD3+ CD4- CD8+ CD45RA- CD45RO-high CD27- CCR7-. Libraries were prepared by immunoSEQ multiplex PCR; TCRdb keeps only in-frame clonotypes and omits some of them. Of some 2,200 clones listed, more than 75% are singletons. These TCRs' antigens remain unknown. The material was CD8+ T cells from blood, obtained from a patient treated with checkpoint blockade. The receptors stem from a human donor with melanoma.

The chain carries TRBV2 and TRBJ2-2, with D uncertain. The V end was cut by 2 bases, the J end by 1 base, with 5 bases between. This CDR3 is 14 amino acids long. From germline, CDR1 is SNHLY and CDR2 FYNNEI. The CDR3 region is CASSEFQNTGELFF. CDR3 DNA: TGTGCCAGCAGTGAATTCCAGAACACCGGGGAGCTGTTTTTT.

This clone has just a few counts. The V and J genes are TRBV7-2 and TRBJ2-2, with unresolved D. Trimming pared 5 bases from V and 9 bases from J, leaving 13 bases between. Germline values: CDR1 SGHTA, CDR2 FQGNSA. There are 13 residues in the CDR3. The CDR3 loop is CASSLVGPRELFF. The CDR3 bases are TGTGCCAGCAGCCTCGTCGGCCCCCGGGAGCTGTTTTTT.

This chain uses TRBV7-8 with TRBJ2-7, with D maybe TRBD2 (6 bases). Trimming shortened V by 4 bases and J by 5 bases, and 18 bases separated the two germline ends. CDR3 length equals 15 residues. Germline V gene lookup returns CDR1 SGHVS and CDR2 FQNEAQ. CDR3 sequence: CASSYNIRGSHEQYF. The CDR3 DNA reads TGTGCCAGCAGCTACAATATCCGGGGGTCCCACGAGCAGTACTTC.

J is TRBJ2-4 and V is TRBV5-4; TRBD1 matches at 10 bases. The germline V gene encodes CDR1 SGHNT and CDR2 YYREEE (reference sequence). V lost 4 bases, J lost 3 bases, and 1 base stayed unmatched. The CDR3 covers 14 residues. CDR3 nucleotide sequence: TGTGCCAGCAGCGGACAGGGGGACAAAAACATTCAGTACTTC. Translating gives CASSGQGDKNIQYF.

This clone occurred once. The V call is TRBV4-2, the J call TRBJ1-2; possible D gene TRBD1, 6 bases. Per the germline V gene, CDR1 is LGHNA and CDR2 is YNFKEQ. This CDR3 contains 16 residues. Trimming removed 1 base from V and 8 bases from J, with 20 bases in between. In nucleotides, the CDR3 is TGTGCCAGCAGCCAAGCCCTGACAGGAATCGGAGGGGGCTACACCTTC. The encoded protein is CASSQALTGIGGGYTF.

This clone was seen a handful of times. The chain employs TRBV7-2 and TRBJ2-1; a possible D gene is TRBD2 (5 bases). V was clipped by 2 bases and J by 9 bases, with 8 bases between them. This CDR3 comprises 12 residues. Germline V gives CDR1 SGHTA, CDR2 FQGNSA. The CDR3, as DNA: TGTGCCAGCAGCTTATCCGGACTTGAGCAGTTCTTC. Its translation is CASSLSGLEQFF.

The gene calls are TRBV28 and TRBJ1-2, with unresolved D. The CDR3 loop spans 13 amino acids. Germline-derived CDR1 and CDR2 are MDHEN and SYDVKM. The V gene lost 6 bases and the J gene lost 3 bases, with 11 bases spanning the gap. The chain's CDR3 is CASRPGLYYGYTF. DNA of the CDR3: TGTGCCAGCAGACCTGGACTGTACTATGGCTACACCTTC.

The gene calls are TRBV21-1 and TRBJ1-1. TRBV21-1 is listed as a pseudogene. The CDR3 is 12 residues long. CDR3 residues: CASSQRSVEAFF. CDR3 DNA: TGTGCCAGCAGCCAAAGATCTGTCGAAGCTTTCTTT.

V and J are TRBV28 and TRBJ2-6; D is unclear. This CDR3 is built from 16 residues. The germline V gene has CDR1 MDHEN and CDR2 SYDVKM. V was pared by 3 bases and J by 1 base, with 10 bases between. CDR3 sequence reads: CASSFLTRSGANVLTF. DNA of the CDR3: TGTGCCAGCAGTTTCCTAACTCGGTCTGGGGCCAACGTCCTGACTTTC.

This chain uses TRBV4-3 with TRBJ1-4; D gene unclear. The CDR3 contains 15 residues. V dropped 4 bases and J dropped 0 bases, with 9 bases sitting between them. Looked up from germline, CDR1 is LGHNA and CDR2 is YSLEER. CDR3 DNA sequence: TGCGCCAGCAGCCTGGACCGAACAACTAATGAAAAACTGTTTTTT. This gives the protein CASSLDRTTNEKLFF.

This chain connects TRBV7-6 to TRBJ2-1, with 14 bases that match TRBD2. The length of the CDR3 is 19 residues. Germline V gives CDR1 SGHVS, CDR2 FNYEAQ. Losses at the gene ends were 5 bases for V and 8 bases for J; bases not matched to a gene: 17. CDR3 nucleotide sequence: TGTGCCAGCAGCACCCCCCGGGGTCGACTAGCGGGAGGGCCGGATGAGCAGTTCTTC. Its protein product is CASSTPRGRLAGGPDEQFF.

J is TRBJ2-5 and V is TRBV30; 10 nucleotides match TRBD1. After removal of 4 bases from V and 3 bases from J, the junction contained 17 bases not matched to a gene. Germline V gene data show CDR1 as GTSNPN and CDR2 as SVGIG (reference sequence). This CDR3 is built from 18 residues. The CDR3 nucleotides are TGTGCCTGGAACAGGGCTAAGACAGGGGGCGAGCGTAAAGAGACCCAGTACTTC. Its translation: CAWNRAKTGGERKETQYF. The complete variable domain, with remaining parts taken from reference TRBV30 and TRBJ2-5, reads SQTIHQWPATLVQPVGSPLSLECTVEGTSNPNLYWYRQAAGRGLQLLFYSVGIGQISSEVPQNLSASRPQDRQFILSSKKLLLSDSGFYLCAWNRAKTGGERKETQYFGPGTRLLVL.

The CDR3: CASSLDAGGTYEQYF. The CDR3 coding sequence is TGTGCCAGCAGCCTCGACGCGGGGGGGACCTACGAGCAGTACTTC. The chain employs TRBV2 and TRBJ2-7, with TRBD2 identical over 9 bases. CDR3 length: 15 amino acids. Germline assignment: CDR1 SNHLY and CDR2 FYNNEI. The J segment lost 2 bases and the V segment lost 6 bases, leaving 8 bases of the junction unmatched.

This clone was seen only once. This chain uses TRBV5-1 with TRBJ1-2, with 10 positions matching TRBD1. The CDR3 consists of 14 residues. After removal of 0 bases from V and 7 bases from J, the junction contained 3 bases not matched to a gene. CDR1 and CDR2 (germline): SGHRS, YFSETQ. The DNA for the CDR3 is TGCGCCAGCAGCTTGGAGGGACAGGGGTTTGGCTACACCTTC. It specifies CASSLEGQGFGYTF.

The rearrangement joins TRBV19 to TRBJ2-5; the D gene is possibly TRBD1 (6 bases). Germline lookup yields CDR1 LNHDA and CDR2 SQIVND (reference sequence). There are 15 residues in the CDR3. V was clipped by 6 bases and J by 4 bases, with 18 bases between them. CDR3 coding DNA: TGTGCCAGTAGCCCTCTGGACAGTATTGGAGAGACCCAGTACTTC. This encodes CASSPLDSIGETQYF.

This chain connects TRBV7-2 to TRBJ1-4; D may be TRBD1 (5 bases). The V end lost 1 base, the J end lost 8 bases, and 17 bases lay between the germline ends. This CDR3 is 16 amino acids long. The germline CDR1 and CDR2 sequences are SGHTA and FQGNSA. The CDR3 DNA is TGTGCCAGCAGCTTAGAGGTGAGGGGAACCGGCGAAAAACTGTTTTTT. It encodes CASSLEVRGTGEKLFF.

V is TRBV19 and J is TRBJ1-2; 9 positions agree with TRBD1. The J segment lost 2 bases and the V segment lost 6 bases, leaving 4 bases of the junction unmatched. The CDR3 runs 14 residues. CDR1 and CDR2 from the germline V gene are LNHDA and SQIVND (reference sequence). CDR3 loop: CASSLQGANYGYTF. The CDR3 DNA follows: TGTGCCAGTAGCTTACAGGGGGCGAACTATGGCTACACCTTC.

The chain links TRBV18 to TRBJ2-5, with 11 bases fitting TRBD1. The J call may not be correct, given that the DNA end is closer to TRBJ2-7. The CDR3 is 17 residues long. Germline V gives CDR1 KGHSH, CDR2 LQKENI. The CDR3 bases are TGTGCCAGCTCACCTGGGACAGGGGGTTATCGGGCCTACGAGCAGTACTTC. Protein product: CASSPGTGGYRAYEQYF.

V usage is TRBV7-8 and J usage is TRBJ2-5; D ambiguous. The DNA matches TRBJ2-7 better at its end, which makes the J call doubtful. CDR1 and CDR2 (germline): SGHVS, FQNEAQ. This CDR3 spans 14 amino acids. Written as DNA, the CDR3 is TGTGCCAGCAGCCCCGGTCCGAGCTCCTACGAGCAGTACTTC. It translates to CASSPGPSSYEQYF.

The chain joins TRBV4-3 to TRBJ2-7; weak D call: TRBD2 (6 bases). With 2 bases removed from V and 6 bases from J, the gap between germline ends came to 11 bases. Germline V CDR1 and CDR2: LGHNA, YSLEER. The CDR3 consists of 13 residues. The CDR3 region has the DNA TGCGCCAGCAGCCAAAGCCAGGGAGGCGAGCAGTACTTC. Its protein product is CASSQSQGGEQYF.

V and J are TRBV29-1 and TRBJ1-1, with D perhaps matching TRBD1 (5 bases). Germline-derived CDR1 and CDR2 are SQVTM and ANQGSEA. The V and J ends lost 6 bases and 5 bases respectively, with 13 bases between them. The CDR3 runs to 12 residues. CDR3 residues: CSVRVGVTEAFF. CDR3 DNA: TGCAGCGTCAGGGTGGGCGTGACTGAAGCTTTCTTT.